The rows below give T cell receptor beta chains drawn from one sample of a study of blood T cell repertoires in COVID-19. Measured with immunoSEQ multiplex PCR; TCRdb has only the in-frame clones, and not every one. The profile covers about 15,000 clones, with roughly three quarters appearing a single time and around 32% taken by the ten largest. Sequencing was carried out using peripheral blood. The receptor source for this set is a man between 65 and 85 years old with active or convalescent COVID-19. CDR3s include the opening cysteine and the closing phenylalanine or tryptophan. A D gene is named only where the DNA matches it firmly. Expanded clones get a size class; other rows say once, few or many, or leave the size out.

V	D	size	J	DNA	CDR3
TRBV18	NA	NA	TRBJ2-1	TGTGCCAGCTCCACTTATAATGAGCAGTTCTTC	CASSTYNEQFF
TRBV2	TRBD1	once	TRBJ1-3	TGTGCCAGCAGTGCCTTGACAGGGGGCGGAAACACCATATATTTT	CASSALTGGGNTIYF
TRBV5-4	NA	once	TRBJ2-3	TGTGCCAGCAGCTTGGGCGGGCAAACTCTCTCCACAGATACGCAGTATTTT	CASSLGGQTLSTDTQYF
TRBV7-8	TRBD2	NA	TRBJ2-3	TGTGCCAGCAGCCCGACTAGCGGCACAGATACGCAGTATTTT	CASSPTSGTDTQYF
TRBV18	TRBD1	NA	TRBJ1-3	TGTGCCAGCTCACCCACGGGACAGGGGGCTTCTGGAAACACCATATATTTT	CASSPTGQGASGNTIYF
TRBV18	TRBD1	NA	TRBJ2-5	TGTGCCAGCTCCCGACAGGGAACATCCCAACCAGAGACCCAGTACTTC	CASSRQGTSQPETQYF
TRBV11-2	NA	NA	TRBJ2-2	TGTGCCAGCAGCTCACAACCCACCGGGGAGCTGTTTTTT	CASSSQPTGELFF
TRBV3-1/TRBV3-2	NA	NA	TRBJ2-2	TGTGCCAGCAGCCTCAAGAGGGGACTCCAGAACACCGGGGAGCTGTTTTTT	CASSLKRGLQNTGELFF
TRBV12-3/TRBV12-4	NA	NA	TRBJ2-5	TGTGCCAGCAGTTCCACTGGAGGTGGGACCCAGTACTTC	CASSSTGGGTQYF
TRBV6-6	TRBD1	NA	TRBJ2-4	TGTGCCAGCGCGATACAGGGGGCGACCAAAAACATTCAGTACTTC	CASAIQGATKNIQYF
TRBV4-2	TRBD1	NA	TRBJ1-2	TGTGCCAGCAGCCAAGAGCCCCGGAACAGGGGAGACTATGGCTACACCTTC	CASSQEPRNRGDYGYTF
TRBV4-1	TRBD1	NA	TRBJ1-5	TGCGCCAGCAGCCCGGACGGACAGGGCAACCAGCCCCAGCATTTT	CASSPDGQGNQPQHF
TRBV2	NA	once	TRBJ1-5	TGTGCCAGCAGTATGGACAGCCGATTCAATCAGCCCCAGCATTTT	CASSMDSRFNQPQHF
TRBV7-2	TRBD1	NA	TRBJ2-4	TGTGCCAGCAGCTCGGGACAGGGGGTGGACATTCAGTACTTC	CASSSGQGVDIQYF
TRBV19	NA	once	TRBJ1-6	TGTGCCAGTAAGGAGGGGCCCTCCTATAATTCACCCCTCCACTTT	CASKEGPSYNSPLHF
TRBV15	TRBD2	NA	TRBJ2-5	TGTGCCACCAGCAGAGGCGGGGGCCAAGAGACCCAGTACTTC	CATSRGGGQETQYF
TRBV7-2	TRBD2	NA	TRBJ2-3	TGTGCCAGCAGCTTAAGGCGGGGGGGCACAGATACGCAGTATTTT	CASSLRRGGTDTQYF
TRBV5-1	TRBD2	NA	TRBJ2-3	TGCGCCAGCAGCTTGGAGCCTAGCGGGGGGGCGAACACAGATACGCAGTATTTT	CASSLEPSGGANTDTQYF
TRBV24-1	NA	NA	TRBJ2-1	TGTGCCACCAGTGATTTGGGAGGAAGCTCCTACAATGAGCAGTTCTTC	CATSDLGGSSYNEQFF
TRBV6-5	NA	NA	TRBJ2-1	TGTGCCAGCGACTCAGGGGCGAATGAGCAGTTCTTC	CASDSGANEQFF
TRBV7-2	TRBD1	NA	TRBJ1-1	TGTGCCAGCAGCCGAGACAGGGTCACTGAAGCTTTCTTT	CASSRDRVTEAFF
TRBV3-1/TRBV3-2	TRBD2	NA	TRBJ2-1	TGTGCCAGCAGCCGGGACCTAGCGGGCGCCAATGAGCAGTTCTTC	CASSRDLAGANEQFF
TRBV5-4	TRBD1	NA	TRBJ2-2	TGTGCCAGCAGCTTGAAGGGGGCGGACACCGGGGAGCTGTTTTTT	CASSLKGADTGELFF
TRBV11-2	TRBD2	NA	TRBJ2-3	TGTGCCAGCAGCTTATCTAGCGGGGAAGCCACAGATACGCAGTATTTT	CASSLSSGEATDTQYF
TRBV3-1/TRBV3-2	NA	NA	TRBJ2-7	TGTGCCAGCAGCCAAGCCCTTCAAAGGGGGGGGCCTACTTCCTACGAGCAGTACTTC	CASSQALQRGGPTSYEQYF
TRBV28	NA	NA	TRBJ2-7	TGTGCCAGCAGTTCCCCGCGAATCCCGGTGTCAGCAGGACTACGTTCCCCTCGGATCTACGAGCAGTACTTC	CASSSPRIPVSAGLRSPRIYEQYF
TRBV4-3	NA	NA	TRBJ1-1	TGCGCCAGCAGCCAAGAAACCACAGGGTACACTGAAGCTTTCTTT	CASSQETTGYTEAFF
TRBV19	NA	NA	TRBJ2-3	TGTGCCAGTACAAGCGGGCTCCTTGGAACAGATACGCAGTATTTT	CASTSGLLGTDTQYF
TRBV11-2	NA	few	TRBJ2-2	TGTGCCAGCAGCCCAAGAGCCGGGACGAACACCGGGGAGCTGTTTTTT	CASSPRAGTNTGELFF
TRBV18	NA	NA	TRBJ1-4	TGTGCCAGCTCACCCTCAGAGACCAGGGGAACTGAAAAACTGTTTTTT	CASSPSETRGTEKLFF
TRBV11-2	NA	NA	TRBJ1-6	TGTGCCAGCAGCTTACCCCCGGGTCTGAAAGGGGCACCCCTCCACTTT	CASSLPPGLKGAPLHF
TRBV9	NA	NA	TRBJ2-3	TGTGCCAGCAGCTCCACAAGCACAGATACGCAGTATTTT	CASSSTSTDTQYF
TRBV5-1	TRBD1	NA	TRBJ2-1	TGCGCCAGCAGCTTGGAACCCGCTAGCGGACAGGGGGATTATGAGCAGTTCTTC	CASSLEPASGQGDYEQFF
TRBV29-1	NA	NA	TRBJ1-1	TGCAGCGTAAAGCTCATGAACACTGAAGCTTTCTTT	CSVKLMNTEAFF
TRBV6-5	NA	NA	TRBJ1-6	TGTGCCAGCAGTCACCGGGAAAATAATTCACCCCTCCACTTT	CASSHRENNSPLHF
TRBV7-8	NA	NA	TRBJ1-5	TGTGCCAGCAGTCCTGAGCGGGGGGTAAGGGGGAATCAGCCCCAGCATTTT	CASSPERGVRGNQPQHF
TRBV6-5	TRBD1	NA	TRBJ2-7	TGTGCCAGCAGTCGAGGACAGGCCGCCTCCTACGAGCAGTACTTC	CASSRGQAASYEQYF
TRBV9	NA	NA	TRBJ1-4	TGTGCCAGCAGCAATAGGGGATTGGGTGAAAAACTGTTTTTT	CASSNRGLGEKLFF
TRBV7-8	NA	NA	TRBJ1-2	TGTGCCAGCAGCCCCGCCGACAGGATTAACTATGGCTACACCTTC	CASSPADRINYGYTF
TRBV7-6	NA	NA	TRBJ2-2	TGTGCCAGCAGCTTCTCCTGGACAGACCGAAGGACTGCGGGCACCGGGGAGCTGTTTTTT	CASSFSWTDRRTAGTGELFF
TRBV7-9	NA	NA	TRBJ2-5	TGTGCCAGCAGCCCGGACCACAGGGAAGAGACCCAGTACTTC	CASSPDHREETQYF
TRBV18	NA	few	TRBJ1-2	TGTGCCAGCTCACCGGACAGCTTTTCCTATGGCTACACCTTC	CASSPDSFSYGYTF
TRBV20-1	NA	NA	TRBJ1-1	TGCAGTGCTACTACAGGCCCTGAAGCTTTCTTT	CSATTGPEAFF
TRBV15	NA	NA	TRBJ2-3	TGTGCCACCAGCAGAGAAGGACAGAAAACAGATACGCAGTATTTT	CATSREGQKTDTQYF
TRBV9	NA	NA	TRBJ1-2	TGTGCCAGCAGCACCCGGGAGATCGGGGGGAGCTACACCTTC	CASSTREIGGSYTF
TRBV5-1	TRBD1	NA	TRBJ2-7	TGCGCCAGCAGCGGGGACAGCCTCTCCTACGAGCAGTACTTC	CASSGDSLSYEQYF